This T cell receptor (beta chain) was found in a study of cytomegalovirus exposure and HLA in healthy donors (dated by TCRdb to 2015 to 2018). A note on the overall study: In an earlier analysis of approximately 640 of the donors, less than 350 Gb of sequence data and just under 120 million unique TCR beta sequences from some 170 million T cells were reported. Approximately 300 gigabases of sequencing data and around 85 million unique TCR sequences made up an early release that covered nearly 650 HLA-typed donors. The genetic ancestry cluster associated with self-reported Caucasian donors included 70% to 85% of the 398 genotyped donors. The aim of the study was to test whether cataloging public T cell receptors could identify signatures of past pathogen exposure. The study used immunosequencing to profile the T cell repertoires of approximately 690 subjects and linked those repertoires to cytomegalovirus serostatus. A separate validation cohort of about 110 different subjects was used in addition to the approximately 640-subject first cohort. To predict cytomegalovirus infection status, the study combined high-throughput TCR immunosequencing, statistical association of individual TCRs with disease status, and machine learning. A later analysis re-examined previously published TCR beta repertoires from 610 or so donors and added high-resolution HLA genotyping to investigate patterns of TCR occurrence. Rather than drawing on any new phenotypic data, the later analysis identified candidate immune exposures from TCR beta sequences and the way those sequences occurred across donors. In an earlier analysis of more than 550 of the donors, high-throughput TCR beta sequencing was used to judge whether each TCR beta V gene segment behaved as functional or pseudogenic. Donor age, sex, ethnicity and CMV serostatus were compiled alongside the repertoire data. A later genetic analysis used genome-wide SNP genotypes for 398 of the 666 donors, treating that subset as a discovery cohort. Every repertoire in the discovery cohort had been generated on one and the same sequencing platform. Both class I and class II loci were covered by HLA typing, at four-digit resolution. Typing coverage differed by locus: A, B, C, DRB1 and DQB1 were typed in roughly 620-630 donors, DQA1 in about 560, DPA1 in 600 to 610, and DPB1 in around 440. Roughly five DR-DQ haplotypes were treated as single units for association and clustering because of strong linkage in the cohort. Among some 410 genotyped donors of the cohort, an average of 235,054 unique TCR beta nucleotide sequences were sequenced per donor, about a sixth of them non-productive. The paper's findings and limits, for the study overall: In a later analysis, the rate of TCR association differed among HLA loci, with DRB1 alleles having the most associated TCRs and HLA-C alleles having the fewest. The earlier analysis of approximately 560 of the donors excluded around 17 rarely observed V segments, including chromosome 9 orphons, because counts were too low. A total of 164 TCR beta chains were listed by the study as associated with cytomegalovirus. A later analysis associated 16,951 TCR beta sequences with specific HLA alleles at a false discovery rate of 0.05. CMV serostatus was the only immune exposure information available for the cohort. Some IMGT-functional V segments, including TRBV6-2 and TRBV6-3, could not be told apart with the 87-base-pair reads, so those segments were excluded. Because HLA typing was missing for some donors at each locus, association tests included only the typed subset. A group of highly shared sequence variants was considered likely to be a technical artifact of the sequencing pipeline. In an earlier analysis of around 500 of the donors, most TCR beta V segments appeared in productive rearrangements about 87% or about 30% of the time, broadly matching IMGT annotations. In a later genetic analysis, a missense DCLRE1C variant was associated with V-gene and J-gene trimming of TCR beta chains, and the association was replicated in an independent cohort. The authors suggested that the approach could potentially be extended to other disease states and immunological phenotypes. Most TCR sequences were observed very rarely across donors, whereas some public TCRs were present in many individuals. Compared with equally common non-associated chains, HLA-associated TCR beta chains in a later analysis were more clonally expanded and had lower generation probabilities. A few of the identified cytomegalovirus-associated TCR beta chains were confirmed in vitro to be specific for cytomegalovirus antigens. A further reported finding was that TCR beta sequences accurately predicted the HLA-A and HLA-B alleles for most subjects in the first cohort. Assigning TCR associations to individual alleles was difficult when HLA alleles, especially DR and DQ, strongly co-occurred. Correlated functional status among segregating V segments might reflect linkage disequilibrium, but an unknown experimental factor could not be ruled out. In both the original and validation cohorts, the classifier was reported to diagnose cytomegalovirus status with high specificity and sensitivity. According to a later analysis, parvovirus B19, influenza, CMV and Epstein-Barr virus appeared linked to several top co-occurrence clusters. In a later genetic analysis, fewer N-insertions in productive TCRs were reported among donors in an Asian-associated ancestry cluster than the roughly 700-donor mean. Most CMV-associated TCR beta chains appeared to be HLA-restricted in a later analysis, and the HLA associations seemed to be driven largely by CMV exposure. Presence/absence analyses assumed roughly uniform sequencing depth across donors, an assumption that may not hold. The cohort was sequenced for TCR beta chains only, and without alpha or paired-chain data the features that could be detected were limited.

The cohort comprised more than 550 healthy bone marrow donors. All cohort members were sampled while nominally healthy, although unrecorded immune exposures were likely present. The donor was CMV seronegative and belonged to the group of 380 or so seronegative cohort members. Each donor provided a peripheral blood sample, and peripheral blood mononuclear cells were used for TCR beta sequencing. The Qiagen DNeasy Blood Extraction Kit was used to extract genomic DNA from the blood cell samples. With respect to this clone: Its antigen is still unknown. Nothing much larger sits one base from this clone, and base qualities are not available.

To prepare the library, the immunoSEQ multiplex PCR assay was applied. For the multiplex PCR, a mixture combining 60 forward primers for TCR Vbeta segments and 13 reverse primers for TCR Jbeta segments was used. The CDR3 region of rearranged TCR beta genes was amplified from genomic DNA with a multiplex PCR assay. The Illumina HiSeq System was used to sequence the amplified TCR beta libraries as 87-base-pair reads. The paper's data handling went like this. In a later analysis, about 80 million unique TCR beta chains were counted across the 666 repertoires, and around 11 million of these chains were shared by at least two donors. To remove PCR and sequencing errors, raw reads were error-corrected and collapsed into unique sequences using a nearest-neighbor algorithm that merged closely related sequences. CDR3 sequences were aligned to IMGT reference sequences to assign V, D and J gene segments. For a sequence to be retained, a match of at least six nucleotides was required to both a V gene segment and a J gene segment. Rearrangements were called productive when the CDR3 lacked stop codons and stayed in frame with V and J; all others were non-productive. CDR3 was defined according to IMGT convention as the region running from the second conserved V-encoded cysteine to the conserved J-encoded phenylalanine. In an earlier analysis of around 570 of the donors, sequences lacking an unambiguous match to a single V gene segment were excluded. An earlier analysis of 587 of the donors called V segments functional above 56.7% productive rearrangements and segregating when the between-donor standard deviation exceeded 5%. To diagnose cytomegalovirus status from the catalog of TCR beta chain sequences, a statistical classification framework was built. In a later analysis, TCR nucleotide sequences were compared against IMGT/GENE-DB human TR gene sequences so that V and J genes could be assigned. The TCRdist pipeline was used in a later analysis to assign CDR3 sequences and most-parsimonious VDJ recombination scenarios. In a later analysis, each TCR beta chain was defined by its CDR3 amino acid sequence together with its V-gene family, and reads lacking a unique V-gene family were excluded. To address suspected cross-contamination and a sequencing artifact, a later analysis removed a few hundred highly shared, low-generation-probability nucleotide sequences. For each public chain, a later analysis derived a clonal expansion index from normalized ranks of inferred template counts within each repertoire. Generation probabilities in a later analysis came from a VDJ recombination model fitted to out-of-frame rearrangements, and those results were checked against IGoR. In a later analysis, TCR-TCR, TCR-HLA and TCR-CMV co-occurrence was scored with hypergeometric tests, and a repertoire-size bias correction was applied to TCR pairs. In a later analysis, false discovery rates were estimated by permuting HLA or CMV assignments 20 times. In a later analysis, co-occurring TCRs were grouped using DBSCAN, and TCRdist sequence similarity was added for clustering within HLA-allele-positive subsets. Repertoires with fewer than 30,000 or more than 120,000 public chains were left out of co-occurrence clustering, as were about 5 repertoires with anomalous nucleotide sharing. TCRdb obtained this table from immuneACCESS and retained in-frame rearrangements with V and J assigned. These tables miss some clones; where compared with another copy, unresolved V genes account for less than half of the shortfall, and the remainder is unexplained. The DNA gave D and trimming, while V, J and clone size come from that table. The sample contains over 100,000 clones, roughly three quarters of them found a single time. Roughly 1.8% of the sample goes to the ten largest clones.

V and J are trimmed by 2 bases and 8 bases, and the gene matches miss 9 bases of the junction. Via the germline V gene, CDR1 is MNHEY and CDR2 SVGAGI. The CDR3 holds 15 amino acids from the cysteine to the phenylalanine. The only DNA kept is the CDR3, 45 bases in frame from the first base. This receptor was obtained from a woman aged 40-49 years in good health and CMV-seronegative. Source material: PBMCs. Rearrangement joined TRBV6-5 to TRBJ2-4, with TRBD2 matching 7 junction bases. The base sequence is TGTGCCAGCAGTTACCGGGGGGTGGCTGCGGACATTCAGTACTTC. Its protein product is CASSYRGVAADIQYF.